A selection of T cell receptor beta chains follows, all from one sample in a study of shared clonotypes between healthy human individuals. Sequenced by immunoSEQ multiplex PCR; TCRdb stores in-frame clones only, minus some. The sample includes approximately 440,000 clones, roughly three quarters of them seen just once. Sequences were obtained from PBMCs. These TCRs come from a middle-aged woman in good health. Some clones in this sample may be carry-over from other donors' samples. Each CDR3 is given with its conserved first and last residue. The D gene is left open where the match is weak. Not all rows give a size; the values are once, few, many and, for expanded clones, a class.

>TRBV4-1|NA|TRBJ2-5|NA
TGCGCCAGCAGCCTACGTCCCCCTCTAACGGGAGTGGGCCAAGAGACCCAGTACTTC
CASSLRPPLTGVGQETQYF
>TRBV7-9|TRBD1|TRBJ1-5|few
TGTGCCAGCAGCTATTACTTCGGGACAGGGGTTAGCAATCAGCCCCAGCATTTT
CASSYYFGTGVSNQPQHF
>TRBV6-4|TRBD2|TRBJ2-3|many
TGTGCCAGCAGTGACGGGACTAGCGGGGGAAGCACAGATACGCAGTATTTT
CASSDGTSGGSTDTQYF
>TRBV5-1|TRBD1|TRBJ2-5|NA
TGCGCCAGCAGCTTGGGACAGGGGATGGAGACCCAGTACTTC
CASSLGQGMETQYF
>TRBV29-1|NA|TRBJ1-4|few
TGCAGCGTTGGAAAAGGGATCGAACTGTTTTTT
CSVGKGIELFF
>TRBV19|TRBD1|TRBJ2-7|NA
TGTGCCAGTAGTTCCACCGGGACAGGGTATGCTGTGCAGTACTTC
CASSSTGTGYAVQYF
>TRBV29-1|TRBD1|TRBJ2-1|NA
TGCAGCGGGGGACAGGGTTCCTACAATGAGCAGTTCTTC
CSGGQGSYNEQFF
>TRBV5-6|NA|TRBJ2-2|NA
TGTGCCAGCAGCTTTTACGGGGACCTAGCGAACACCGGGGAGCTGTTTTTT
CASSFYGDLANTGELFF
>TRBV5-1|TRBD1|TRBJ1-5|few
TGCGCCAGCAGCGTAGGACAGGGCAATCAGCCCCAGCATTTT
CASSVGQGNQPQHF
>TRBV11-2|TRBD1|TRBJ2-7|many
TGTGCCAGCAGCCCCGGGACAGGGCGTTCCGAGCAGTACTTC
CASSPGTGRSEQYF
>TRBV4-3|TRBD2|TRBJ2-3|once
TGCGCCAGCAGCCAAGAGCCCCGGACTAGCGGGAGGACAGATACGCAGTATTTT
CASSQEPRTSGRTDTQYF
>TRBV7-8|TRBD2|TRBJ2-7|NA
TGTGCCAGCAGCGTAACTAGCGGGAGAAACTCCTACGAGCAGTACTTC
CASSVTSGRNSYEQYF
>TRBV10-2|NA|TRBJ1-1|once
TGCGCCAGCAGTACATCTCAGGGTAGAAACACTGAAGCTTTCTTT
CASSTSQGRNTEAFF
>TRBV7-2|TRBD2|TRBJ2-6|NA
TGTGCCAGCAGCCCGGGACTAGCGGGAAACTCTGGGGCCAACGTCCTGACTTTC
CASSPGLAGNSGANVLTF
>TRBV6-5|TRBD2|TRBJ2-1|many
TGTGCCAGCAGTTACTCGGCGGGAGGGAGTCCCAATGAGCAGTTCTTC
CASSYSAGGSPNEQFF
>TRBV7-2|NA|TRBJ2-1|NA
TGTGCCAGCAGCTTAGAGTCCGGGGGCTCATACAATGAGCAGTTCTTC
CASSLESGGSYNEQFF
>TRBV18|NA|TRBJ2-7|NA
TGTGCCAGCTCACCAGCGGTCCCCTTAGGGGGTGGCGAGCAGTACTTC
CASSPAVPLGGGEQYF
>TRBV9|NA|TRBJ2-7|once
TGTGCCAGCAGCGTAGTTGGCCGAAGGGGCGACGAGCAGTACTTC
CASSVVGRRGDEQYF
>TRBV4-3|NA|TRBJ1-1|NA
TGCGCCAGCAGCCAAGATGTGAGGGGCTACACTGAAGCTTTCTTT
CASSQDVRGYTEAFF
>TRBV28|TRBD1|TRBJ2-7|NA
TGTGCCAGCAGTCCATCAGGGACAGGGCTCTACGAGCAGTACTTC
CASSPSGTGLYEQYF
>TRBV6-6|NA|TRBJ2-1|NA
TGTGCCAGCAGCCCCGTTCAAAATGAGCAGTTCTTC
CASSPVQNEQFF
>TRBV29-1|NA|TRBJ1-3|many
TGCAGCGTTGAAGTGGGTGACTACCCCGCGGGATACACCATATATTTT
CSVEVGDYPAGYTIYF
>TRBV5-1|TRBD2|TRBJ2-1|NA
TGCGCCAGCAGCTTGGAGTCTAGCGGGAGTAGGGAGCAGTTCTTC
CASSLESSGSREQFF
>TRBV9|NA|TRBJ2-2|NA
TGTGCCAGCAGCGTAGGATCGGGCACCGGGGAGCTGTTTTTT
CASSVGSGTGELFF
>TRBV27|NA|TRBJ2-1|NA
TGTGCCAGCAGTTTATTCAGGACTCAGGAGCAGTTCTTC
CASSLFRTQEQFF
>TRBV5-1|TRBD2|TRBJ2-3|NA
TGCGCCAGCAGCTACACCTTAGCGGGAGTCCGAGATACGCAGTATTTT
CASSYTLAGVRDTQYF
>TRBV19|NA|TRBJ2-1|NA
TGTGCCAGTAGGGGGTACGCCTACAATGAGCAGTTCTTC
CASRGYAYNEQFF
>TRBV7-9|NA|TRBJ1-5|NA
TGTGCCAGCACCATCGGGGGAAGCAATCAGCCCCAGCATTTT
CASTIGGSNQPQHF
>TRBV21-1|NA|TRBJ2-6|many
TGTGCCAGCAGCAAAGGGGCCGGGGCGACTGGGGCCAACGTCCTGACTTTC
CASSKGAGATGANVLTF
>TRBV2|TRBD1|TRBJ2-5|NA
TGTGCCAGCAGGGGGACAGCGGCCGGGACCCAGTACTTC
CASRGTAAGTQYF
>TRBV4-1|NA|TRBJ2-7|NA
TGCGCCAGCAGCCAAGTGGGGGGCTACGAGCAGTACTTC
CASSQVGGYEQYF
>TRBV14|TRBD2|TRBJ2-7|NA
TGTGCCAGCAGCCAAGTCCGGGGGGAGGGCTTGTACGAGCAGTACTTC
CASSQVRGEGLYEQYF
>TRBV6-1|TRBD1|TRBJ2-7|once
TGTGCCAGTGAACGGGACAGGGGGGACGGTTACGAGCAGTACTTC
CASERDRGDGYEQYF
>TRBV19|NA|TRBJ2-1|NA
TGTGCCAGTACCTCCCCGGGGACCCCCAATGAGCAGTTCTTC
CASTSPGTPNEQFF
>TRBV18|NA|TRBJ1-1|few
TGTGCCAGCTCACCTTCCGAACAGGGCGGCACTGAAGCTTTCTTT
CASSPSEQGGTEAFF
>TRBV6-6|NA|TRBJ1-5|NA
TGTGCCAGCAGCCGTCGGGGGGGGAATCAGCCCCAGCATTTT
CASSRRGGNQPQHF
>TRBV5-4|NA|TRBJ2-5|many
TGTGCCAGCAGCGCACAAGAGACCCAGTACTTC
CASSAQETQYF
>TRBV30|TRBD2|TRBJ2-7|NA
TGTGCCTGGAGTATCGGGACTAGTGCTACCTACGAGCAGTACTTC
CAWSIGTSATYEQYF
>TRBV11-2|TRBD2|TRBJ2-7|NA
TGTGCCAGCAGCTCCTGGACTAGCGGGAGGGCCGGATCCTACGAGCAGTACTTC
CASSSWTSGRAGSYEQYF
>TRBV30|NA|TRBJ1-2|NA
TGTGCCTGGATGAAGGGGCAGGAGGTATCTGGCTACACCTTC
CAWMKGQEVSGYTF
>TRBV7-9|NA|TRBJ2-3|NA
TGTGCCAGCAGCTTAGGCCTGGTGAATACGCAGTATTTT
CASSLGLVNTQYF
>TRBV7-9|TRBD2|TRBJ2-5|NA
TGTGCCAGCAGCTTAGCTATCGGACTAGCGGGAAAGGAGACCCAGTACTTC
CASSLAIGLAGKETQYF
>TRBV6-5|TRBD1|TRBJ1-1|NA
TGTGCCAGCAGTCACAGGGGGTCGAACACTGAAGCTTTCTTT
CASSHRGSNTEAFF
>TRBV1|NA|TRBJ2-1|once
TGCACCAGCAGCCAAGCGGGACTAGCGCATCTAGCCTACAATGAGCAGTTCTTC
CTSSQAGLAHLAYNEQFF
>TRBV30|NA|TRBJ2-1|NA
TGTGCCTGGACCCGAGAAGGGGGGAGCCCCTACAATGAGCAGTTCTTC
CAWTREGGSPYNEQFF
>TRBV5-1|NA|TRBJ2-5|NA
TGCGCCAGCAGCTTGAACGGCAACCAAGAGACCCAGTACTTC
CASSLNGNQETQYF
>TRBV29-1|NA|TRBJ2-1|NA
TGCAGCGTTGATGATTGGGGGAATGAGCAGTTCTTC
CSVDDWGNEQFF
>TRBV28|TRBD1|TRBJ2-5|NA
TGTGCCAGCAGCCCCTGGGGGACAGTTGAGACCCAGTACTTC
CASSPWGTVETQYF
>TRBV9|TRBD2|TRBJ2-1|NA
TGTGCCAGCAGCCCCCATCTAGCGGGAGGGGACAATGAGCAGTTCTTC
CASSPHLAGGDNEQFF
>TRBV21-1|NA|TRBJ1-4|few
TGTGCCAGCAGCAAAGGATTAGCAGGGCCTAATGAAAAACTGTTTTTT
CASSKGLAGPNEKLFF
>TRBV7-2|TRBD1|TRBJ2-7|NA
TGTGCCAGCAGCCACAGGGGATATCAGTCCTACGAGCAGTACTTC
CASSHRGYQSYEQYF
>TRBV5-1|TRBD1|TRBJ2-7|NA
TGCGCCAGCAGCTGGGGACAGACCTACGAGCAGTACTTC
CASSWGQTYEQYF
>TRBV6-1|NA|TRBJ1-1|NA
TGTGCCAGCAGTGAGGGGCAGAGAATCACTGAAGCTTTCTTT
CASSEGQRITEAFF